Following are 5 T cell receptor beta chains from one sample sequenced in a study of T cell responses to AZD1222 COVID-19 vaccine. The method was immunoSEQ multiplex PCR; TCRdb's version includes in-frame clones alone and lacks a portion of them. The profile shows roughly 100,000 clones, 91% of them singletons. The source material was peripheral blood, sampled on day 0 of AZD1222 vaccination. The receptors were sampled from an adult in good health.

This chain uses TRBV20-1 with TRBJ1-2, with unresolved D. The CDR3 extends over 11 amino acids. V gave up 0 bases and J gave up 2 bases, with 1 base separating them. Germline assignment: CDR1 DFQATT and CDR2 SNEGSKA (reference sequence). The CDR3 region has the DNA TGCAGTGCTAGAGACAACTATGGCTACACCTTC. Residues: CSARDNYGYTF.

The rearrangement uses TRBV6-5 and TRBJ2-3; 14 bases are shared with TRBD2. Germline trimming cut 7 bases from V and 7 bases from J; bases unmatched to any gene: 4. Germline CDR1 MNHEY, CDR2 SVGAGI. The CDR3 loop spans 14 amino acids. The CDR3, as DNA: TGTGCCAGCAAGCGGACTAGCGGGAGGAATACGCAGTATTTT. Its protein is CASKRTSGRNTQYF.

The V gene is TRBV5-1, the J gene TRBJ2-1; D gene uncertain. CDR1 is SGHRS and CDR2 is YFSETQ in the germline V gene. V lost 3 bases to trimming and J lost 0 bases, with 10 bases between them. The CDR3 sequence is 15 residues long. The CDR3 nucleotides are TGCGCCAGCAGCTCTGAAGGATCCTCCTACAATGAGCAGTTCTTC. This translates into CASSSEGSSYNEQFF.

This chain joins TRBV7-2 and TRBJ2-7, with a weak D call TRBD1 (6 bases). The V and J ends lost 5 bases and 5 bases respectively, with 16 bases between them. This CDR3 region has 14 residues. Germline lookup yields CDR1 SGHTA and CDR2 FQGNSA. The DNA for the CDR3 is TGTGCCAGCAGCAAACAGGGTGGGGATCACGAGCAGTACTTC. Protein product: CASSKQGGDHEQYF. The full variable domain, its missing parts supplied by reference TRBV7-2 and TRBJ2-7, is GAGVSQSPSNKVTEKGKDVELRCDPISGHTALYWYRQSLGQGLEFLIYFQGNSAPDKSGLPSDRFSAERTGGSVSTLTIQRTQQEDSAVYLCASSKQGGDHEQYFGPGTRLTVT.

The rearrangement joins TRBV28 to TRBJ2-2, with 9 bases that match TRBD1. Looked up from germline, CDR1 is MDHEN and CDR2 is SYDVKM. This CDR3 contains 15 residues. V shed 6 bases, J shed 6 bases, and the junction held 8 bases outside the gene matches. The CDR3 bases are TGTGCCAGCAGAAGCCCCACAGGGGGCCCCGGGGAGCTGTTTTTT. The encoded protein is CASRSPTGGPGELFF.